These 30 T cell receptor beta chains originate from one sample sequenced in a study of T cells in tumors after PD-1 blockade. Profiled with immunoSEQ multiplex PCR; TCRdb holds only in-frame clones, not every one. The sample has nearly 25,000 clones, roughly 82% seen once. The specimen comprised PBMCs, sampled after anti-PD-1 treatment. These receptors originate from a human donor with basal cell carcinoma.

The V and J genes are TRBV5-1 and TRBJ2-2; no definite D call. Trimming removed 0 bases from V and 0 bases from J, with 9 bases in between. The germline CDR1 and CDR2 sequences are SGHRS and YFSETQ. The CDR3 sequence is 16 residues long. The CDR3 nucleotides read TGCGCCAGCAGCTTGGGAGGCAGAACGAACACCGGGGAGCTGTTTTTT. Protein: CASSLGGRTNTGELFF.

This clone was seen once. This chain joins TRBV3-1 (or the pseudogene TRBV3-2) and TRBJ1-1; 9 nucleotides align to TRBD1. The germline V gene encodes CDR1 LGHDT and CDR2 YNNKEL (reference sequence). CDR3 length equals 13 residues. V shed 4 bases, J shed 5 bases, and the junction held 2 bases outside the gene matches. The CDR3 here is CASSLGQGTEAFF. The CDR3 nucleotides read TGTGCCAGCAGCCTAGGACAGGGGACTGAAGCTTTCTTT.

This chain joins TRBV4-2 and TRBJ2-1; 14 nucleotides match TRBD2. This CDR3 region has 16 residues. Germline V gene lookup returns CDR1 LGHNA and CDR2 YNFKEQ. Losses at the gene ends were 4 bases for V and 4 bases for J; bases not matched to a gene: 3. CDR3 nucleotide sequence: TGTGCCAGCAGCCTGGGACTAGCGGGGGCATACAATGAGCAGTTCTTC. Its translation is CASSLGLAGAYNEQFF.

The chain employs TRBV5-4 and TRBJ2-7; D remains unclear. Germline CDR1 reads SGHNT; CDR2 reads YYREEE (reference sequence). CDR3 length: 13 residues. Trimming pared 4 bases from V and 2 bases from J, leaving 10 bases between. The DNA for the CDR3 is TGTGCCAGCAGCCCGTCACCGACCTACGAGCAGTACTTC. Its translation: CASSPSPTYEQYF.

Written as DNA, the CDR3 is TGCAGTGCTGGTGTTACAGATACGCAGTATTTT. Translation gives CSAGVTDTQYF. The chain is built from TRBV20-1 and TRBJ2-3, with D hard to call. The V and J ends lost 5 bases and 3 bases respectively, with 6 bases between them. This CDR3 spans 11 amino acids. Germline V gives CDR1 DFQATT, CDR2 SNEGSKA (reference sequence).

This chain connects TRBV18 to TRBJ2-2; the D is unclear. V gave up 3 bases and J gave up 0 bases, with 8 bases separating them. This CDR3 has 15 amino acids. Per germline, CDR1 KGHSH and CDR2 LQKENI. CDR3 loop: CASSPVTANTGELFF. The DNA of the CDR3 is TGTGCCAGCTCACCGGTCACCGCGAACACCGGGGAGCTGTTTTTT.

The V call is TRBV5-1, the J call TRBJ2-1, with TRBD2 matching over 9 bases. The CDR3 has 16 residues. V was clipped by 1 base and J by 6 bases; unmatched bases: 8. Germline V gene data show CDR1 as SGHRS and CDR2 as YFSETQ. This chain's CDR3 is CASSLLRGGPGNEQFF. The CDR3 DNA is TGCGCCAGCAGCTTGTTGCGGGGGGGCCCCGGCAATGAGCAGTTCTTC.

This clone appeared a single time. The chain links TRBV11-3 to TRBJ1-1; D is undetermined. Trimming left V 3 bases short and J 4 bases short, with 9 bases between. Germline CDR1 reads SGHNT; CDR2 reads YENEEA. The CDR3 extends over 13 amino acids. CDR3 sequence (DNA): TGTGCCAGCAGCTTTGAAGTAAGCACTGAAGCTTTCTTT. Its translation: CASSFEVSTEAFF.

The table lists this clone with a few counts. The chain recombines TRBV24-1 with TRBJ2-7, with 10 nucleotides matching TRBD2. The V gene end was trimmed by 6 bases and the J gene end by 6 bases; junction bases not matched to a gene: 7. The V gene's germline CDR1 is KGHDR and CDR2 SFDVKD. This CDR3 spans 14 amino acids. CDR3 loop: CATSRPLAGAEQYF. DNA of the CDR3: TGTGCCACCAGTCGACCTCTAGCGGGGGCCGAGCAGTACTTC.

The V and J genes are TRBV12-3 or TRBV12-4 and TRBJ1-6; D not resolved. There are 13 residues in the CDR3. With 6 bases removed from V and 4 bases from J, the gap between germline ends came to 7 bases. The CDR3 sequence: CASRGSYNSPLHF. CDR3 coding DNA: TGTGCCAGCAGGGGATCGTATAATTCACCCCTCCACTTT.

This clone came up once. The gene calls are TRBV6-5 and TRBJ2-1; TRBD1 might be the D (5 bases). The V and J ends lost 0 bases and 9 bases respectively, with 15 bases between them. This CDR3 region has 15 residues. The germline V gene encodes CDR1 MNHEY and CDR2 SVGAGI. CDR3 sequence reads: CASSYSTGSHSEQFF. In nucleotides, the CDR3 is TGTGCCAGCAGTTACTCTACAGGATCACACAGTGAGCAGTTCTTC.

CDR3 sequence reads: CASSPHTAKTQYF. The CDR3 DNA sequence: TGTGCCAGCAGCCCCCACACGGCGAAGACCCAGTACTTC. This sequence joins TRBV3-1 (or the pseudogene TRBV3-2) and TRBJ2-5; D is ambiguous. This CDR3 has 13 residues. Per the germline V gene, CDR1 is LGHDT and CDR2 is YNNKEL (reference sequence). V lost 4 bases, J lost 6 bases, and 12 bases lay in between.

This chain uses TRBV7-3 with TRBJ2-1, with D possibly being TRBD2 (5 bases). Germline values: CDR1 SGHTA, CDR2 FQGTGA. This CDR3 spans 16 amino acids. V was cut by 0 bases and J by 0 bases, with 9 bases left in between. The CDR3 DNA reads TGTGCCAGCAGCTTAACTGGGAGTCCCTCCTACAATGAGCAGTTCTTC. This sequence encodes CASSLTGSPSYNEQFF. Full variable domain (missing parts from reference TRBV7-3 and TRBJ2-1): GAGVSQTPSNKVTEKGKYVELRCDPISGHTALYWYRQSLGQGPEFLIYFQGTGAADDSGLPNDRFFAVRPEGSVSTLKIQRTERGDSAVYLCASSLTGSPSYNEQFFGPGTRLTVL.

Written as DNA, the CDR3 is TGTGCCTGGAGTCCGTTACAGGGGGTTTTTGACGGGGAGCTGTTTTTT. It yields the protein CAWSPLQGVFDGELFF. This chain connects TRBV30 to TRBJ2-2, with 8 bases fitting TRBD1. This CDR3 is 16 amino acids long. The V segment lost 2 bases and the J segment 7 bases; nucleotides outside the gene matches: 12. CDR1 and CDR2 from the germline V gene are GTSNPN and SVGIG (reference sequence). Together with reference TRBV30 and TRBJ2-2, the CDR3 gives the full variable domain: SQTIHQWPATLVQPVGSPLSLECTVEGTSNPNLYWYRQAAGRGLQLLFYSVGIGQISSEVPQNLSASRPQDRQFILSSKKLLLSDSGFYLCAWSPLQGVFDGELFFGEGSRLTVL.

This clone was recorded a few times. The rearrangement joins TRBV19 to TRBJ1-3, with D possibly being TRBD1 (6 bases). Per germline, CDR1 LNHDA and CDR2 SQIVND (reference sequence). This CDR3 spans 15 amino acids. Trimming cost V 6 bases and J 0 bases, with 12 bases left between them. The CDR3 DNA reads as TGTGCCAGTAGGCCTGACAGGTACTCTGGAAACACCATATATTTT. This encodes CASRPDRYSGNTIYF.

In its sample, this clone was seen once. The rearrangement joins TRBV5-5 to TRBJ1-5; D is uncertain. V lost 1 base and J lost 6, with 8 bases in between. There are 13 residues in the CDR3. CDR1 and CDR2 from the germline V gene are SGHKS and YYEKEE (reference sequence). The CDR3 region has the DNA TGTGCCAGCAGCTTGTTGGGATTTCAGCCCCAGCATTTT. It translates to CASSLLGFQPQHF.

This clone was picked up a small number of times. This chain uses TRBV12-5 with TRBJ2-7, with D perhaps matching TRBD2 (5 bases). The CDR3 sequence is 14 residues long. In germline, CDR1 is LGHNT, CDR2 FRNRAP. V lost 4 bases, J lost 7 bases, and 17 bases lay in between. The CDR3 reads CASGSLSGILEQYF. The CDR3 DNA sequence: TGTGCTAGTGGTTCCCTCTCCGGGATCTTGGAGCAGTACTTC.

The chain uses TRBV9 and TRBJ2-7; TRBD1 matches at 10 bases. CDR1 is SGDLS, CDR2 YYNGEE, per germline. This CDR3 comprises 15 residues. V gave up 0 bases and J gave up 6 bases; unmatched junction bases: 6. CDR3 region: CASSVGGQGNSEQYF. For the CDR3, the DNA is TGTGCCAGCAGCGTAGGGGGACAGGGGAACTCCGAGCAGTACTTC.

This clone came up a few times. The chain links TRBV25-1 to TRBJ2-7, with D uncertain. CDR3 length: 13 amino acids. Germline V lookup: CDR1 MGHDK, CDR2 SYGVNS. Between the trimmed V and J ends, which lost 4 bases and 5 bases, there was a span of 12 bases. The CDR3 coding sequence is TGTGCCAGCAGTGCGGGCCAAGTGGACGAGCAGTACTTC. Protein product: CASSAGQVDEQYF.

The genes are TRBV7-2 and TRBJ2-3; 7 nucleotides align to TRBD2. With 5 bases clipped from V and 2 bases from J, the junction kept 10 bases outside the gene matches. This CDR3 is built from 16 residues. The germline CDR1 and CDR2 sequences are SGHTA and FQGNSA. The CDR3 DNA is TGTGCCAGCAGCCCACGCGGGACTACTTACACAGATACGCAGTATTTT. Amino acid sequence: CASSPRGTTYTDTQYF.

The chain employs TRBV5-1 and TRBJ2-1; D assignment may be TRBD1 or TRBD2 (6 bases each). Germline V CDR1 and CDR2: SGHRS, YFSETQ. The V and J ends lost 3 bases and 9 bases respectively, with 22 bases between them. The CDR3 contains 16 residues. As DNA, the CDR3 is TGCGCCAGCAGCTACGGGAACCCTAGAGGGGGAGGTGAGCAGTTCTTC. It specifies CASSYGNPRGGGEQFF.

J is TRBJ1-5 and V is TRBV6-6; no definite D call. V was pared by 6 bases and J by 0 bases, with 9 bases between. The germline gives CDR1 MNHNY, CDR2 SVGAGI (reference sequence). This CDR3 region has 14 residues. CDR3 DNA: TGTGCCAGCAGCGGTCCCTATAGCAATCAGCCCCAGCATTTT. Amino acids: CASSGPYSNQPQHF.

Judged by abundance, this clone is medium-sized. The V and J genes are TRBV5-6 and TRBJ2-2, with 7 bases aligning to TRBD1. Trimming cost V 1 base and J 3 bases; bases outside gene matches: 3. Germline CDR1 and CDR2: SGHDT and YYEEEE. CDR3 length equals 15 residues. The CDR3 region has the DNA TGTGCCAGCAGCTTGATCCAGGGGGACACCGGGGAGCTGTTTTTT. Translation gives CASSLIQGDTGELFF.

This clone was seen only once. The chain is built from TRBV5-4 and TRBJ1-3; D gene uncertain. The germline gives CDR1 SGHNT, CDR2 YYREEE (reference sequence). Trimming shortened V by 4 bases and J by 3 bases, and 8 bases separated the two germline ends. The length of the CDR3 is 13 residues. CDR3 in DNA: TGTGCCAGCAGCCCATACAATGGAAACACCATATATTTT. It codes for CASSPYNGNTIYF. Combining the CDR3 with reference TRBV5-4 and TRBJ1-3 gives the whole variable domain ETGVTQSPTHLIKTRGQQVTLRCSSQSGHNTVSWYQQALGQGPQFIFQYYREEENGRGNFPPRFSGLQFPNYSSELNVNALELDDSALYLCASSPYNGNTIYFGEGSWLTVV.

This chain connects TRBV2 to TRBJ1-2, with TRBD1 matching 9 bases. V lost 6 bases, J lost 4 bases, and 9 bases stayed unmatched. The CDR3 consists of 15 residues. Germline values: CDR1 SNHLY, CDR2 FYNNEI. The CDR3 DNA sequence: TGTGCCAGCAGGGGGGGGACAGGGCCTCTCTATGGCTACACCTTC. Translation: CASRGGTGPLYGYTF. Full variable domain (outside the CDR3, taken from reference TRBV2 and TRBJ1-2): EPEVTQTPSHQVTQMGQEVILRCVPISNHLYFYWYRQILGQKVEFLVSFYNNEISEKSEIFDDQFSVERPDGSNFTLKIRSTKLEDSAMYFCASRGGTGPLYGYTFGSGTRLTVV.

The CDR3 bases are TGTGCCAGTAGTATAGATGGGGTTAGCAATCAGCCCCAGCATTTT. Translation: CASSIDGVSNQPQHF. This rearrangement joins TRBV19 to TRBJ1-5; D is undetermined. V shed 0 bases and J shed 0 bases, with 6 bases lying between them. CDR3 length: 15 amino acids. Germline V gene sequence: CDR1 LNHDA, CDR2 SQIVND (reference sequence).

The chain carries TRBV6-6 and TRBJ2-3; 10 bases map to TRBD2. This CDR3 region has 16 residues. Germline CDR1 and CDR2: MNHNY and SVGAGI (reference sequence). The ends lost 6 bases at V and 7 bases at J; junction bases unmatched: 13. The CDR3 coding sequence is TGTGCCAGCAGCTACCTAGCGGGGGACCACAGTAATACGCAGTATTTT. This gives the protein CASSYLAGDHSNTQYF.

The rearrangement joins TRBV6-5 to TRBJ1-1, with D unresolved. This CDR3 contains 12 residues. In germline, CDR1 is MNHEY, CDR2 SVGAGI. Trimming pared 6 bases from V and 0 bases from J, leaving 5 bases between. For the CDR3, the DNA is TGTGCCAGCAGAAGTATGAACACTGAAGCTTTCTTT. Translation: CASRSMNTEAFF.

The CDR3 region is CASSPAGLGAFF. The CDR3, as DNA: TGTGCCAGCTCACCCGCCGGGCTCGGAGCTTTCTTT. The gene calls are TRBV18 and TRBJ1-1; unclear D gene. Trimming removed 3 bases at V and 10 bases at J, with 12 bases between. The CDR3 length is 12 residues. Germline V gene data show CDR1 as KGHSH and CDR2 as LQKENI.

Worth noting for this clone: Since no conserved phenylalanine or tryptophan closes the CDR3, a read error is the likely cause. The DNA is omitted, as the CDR3 cannot be located on it reliably, and the CDR3 follows TCRdb's listing. The chain is built from TRBV2 and TRBJ2-7; no check of the table's D call, TRBD1, against the DNA was made. Germline V gene lookup returns CDR1 SNHLY and CDR2 FYNNEI. The length of the CDR3 is 13 amino acids, counting both ends. The CDR3 spells CASSVNVMGQGNL.